This TCR beta chain was observed in a study of PD-1 blockade in mismatch repair-deficient tumors. Findings and limits, study-wide: Tumor-resident clones, often absent from pretreatment blood, expanded after pembrolizumab and then contracted.

This clone occurred once. The target antigen is unknown. Germline values: CDR1 MGHRA, CDR2 YSYEKL. CDR3 length equals 14 residues. Trimming took off 1 base at V and 4 bases at J, with 8 bases between the two ends. The assay was immunoSEQ multiplex PCR, and TCRdb's table has in-frame clones only and misses some. The top ten clones hold 2.5% to 3% of a sample with tens of thousands of clones, approximately 84% of them seen once. TCR sequencing covered three patients who responded to pembrolizumab. This TCR came from an adult with mismatch repair-deficient cancer. Here the sequenced sample was PBMCs, taken before pembrolizumab treatment. This sequence joins TRBV4-1 and TRBJ2-1; possible D gene TRBD2, 6 bases. The CDR3 sequence is CASSQVREYNEQFF. CDR3 DNA: TGCGCCAGCAGCCAAGTTCGGGAGTACAATGAGCAGTTCTTC.